Shown below are 16 T cell receptor beta chains from a single sample sequenced in a study of T cell changes during pregnancy in multiple sclerosis. Libraries were prepared by immunoSEQ multiplex PCR; TCRdb keeps only in-frame clonotypes and omits some of them. The table has tens of thousands of clones, 91% seen once. The specimen comprised peripheral blood, sampled in the third trimester of pregnancy. These receptors came from a female donor in good health, enrolled as a control in a pregnancy study.

V usage is TRBV7-9 and J usage is TRBJ2-3, with D perhaps TRBD1 (6 bases). The CDR3 covers 12 residues. CDR1 SEHNR and CDR2 FQNEAQ come from the germline V gene (reference sequence). V was trimmed by 8 bases and J by 1 base, leaving 7 bases between them. The CDR3, as DNA: TGTGCCAGCCGACAGGGCACAGATACGCAGTATTTT. This encodes CASRQGTDTQYF.

This chain links TRBV6-1 with TRBJ1-1; D gene uncertain. Germline V gives CDR1 MNHNS, CDR2 SASEGT. V was pared by 4 bases and J by 0 bases, with 9 bases between. The CDR3 covers 14 residues. CDR3 in amino acids: CASSGHYMNTEAFF. CDR3 DNA: TGTGCCAGCAGTGGCCACTACATGAACACTGAAGCTTTCTTT.

The chain couples TRBV2 to TRBJ1-1; 9 bases fit TRBD1. V was clipped by 6 bases and J by 6 bases; unmatched bases: 8. CDR1 is SNHLY and CDR2 is FYNNEI in the germline V gene. The CDR3 covers 14 residues. CDR3 amino acids: CASRRRTGDAEAFF. The CDR3 nucleotides are TGTGCCAGCAGACGAAGGACAGGGGACGCTGAAGCTTTCTTT.

The rearrangement uses TRBV28 and TRBJ1-1, with a tentative D call TRBD1 (5 bases). The CDR3 consists of 15 residues. V was cut by 4 bases and J by 4 bases, with 16 bases left in between. Germline CDR1 MDHEN, CDR2 SYDVKM. DNA of the CDR3: TGTGCCAGCAGTTCGGAGGGGAATCAGGTCACTGAAGCTTTCTTT. Translation: CASSSEGNQVTEAFF.

Only one count was recorded for this clone. The rearrangement uses TRBV28 and TRBJ1-1, with D possibly matching TRBD1 (5 bases). CDR1 and CDR2 (germline): MDHEN, SYDVKM. The V gene lost 3 bases and the J gene lost 0 bases, with 11 bases spanning the gap. This CDR3 spans 15 amino acids. The CDR3 DNA reads as TGTGCCAGCAGTTTGGGGGGGTTCGTGAACACTGAAGCTTTCTTT. Translating gives CASSLGGFVNTEAFF.

This chain joins TRBV27 and TRBJ1-4; maybe TRBD1 (5 bases). The germline gives CDR1 MNHEY, CDR2 SMNVEV (reference sequence). The CDR3 is made up of 15 amino acids. V shed 5 bases and J shed 10 bases, with 20 bases lying between them. For the CDR3, the DNA is TGTGCCAGCAGTGGGGGGACGACGAACCTTCGAAAACTGTTTTTT. It translates to CASSGGTTNLRKLFF.

In its sample, this clone was seen many times. DNA of the CDR3: TGTGCCAGCAGCGTAGCGACAGGGGGGGCCTACGAGCAGTACTTC. Residues: CASSVATGGAYEQYF. The rearrangement uses TRBV9 and TRBJ2-7, with 9 positions matching TRBD1. Losses at the gene ends were 0 bases for V and 2 bases for J; bases not matched to a gene: 3. CDR1 is SGDLS and CDR2 is YYNGEE in the germline V gene. The length of the CDR3 is 15 residues. The full variable domain, its missing parts supplied by reference TRBV9 and TRBJ2-7, is DSGVTQTPKHLITATGQRVTLRCSPRSGDLSVYWYQQSLDQGLQFLIQYYNGEERAKGNILERFSAQQFPDLHSELNLSSLELGDSALYFCASSVATGGAYEQYFGPGTRLTVT.

This clone was observed a few times. This chain links TRBV19 with TRBJ1-1; maybe TRBD1 (5 bases). Per the germline V gene, CDR1 is LNHDA and CDR2 is SQIVND (reference sequence). Trimming pared 3 bases from V and 0 bases from J, leaving 8 bases between. The CDR3 loop spans 14 amino acids. As DNA, the CDR3 is TGTGCCAGTAGTATGGGGGGAGTGAACACTGAAGCTTTCTTT. Its protein is CASSMGGVNTEAFF.

The CDR3 reads CASSLRTGGGSNQPQHF. CDR3 DNA sequence: TGTGCCAGCAGCTTAAGGACAGGGGGGGGTAGCAATCAGCCCCAGCATTTT. The chain is built from TRBV7-8 and TRBJ1-5; TRBD1 matches 10 bases. CDR3 length: 17 residues. CDR1 SGHVS and CDR2 FQNEAQ come from the germline V gene. The V segment lost 2 bases and the J segment 0 bases; nucleotides outside the gene matches: 4. The full variable domain, with the rest looked up from reference TRBV7-8 and TRBJ1-5, is GAGVSQSPRYKVAKRGQDVALRCDPISGHVSLFWYQQALGQGPEFLTYFQNEAQLDKSGLPSDRFFAERPEGSVSTLKIQRTQQEDSAVYLCASSLRTGGGSNQPQHFGDGTRLSIL.

V is TRBV5-1 and J is TRBJ1-2; the match to TRBD1 covers 7 bases. J was trimmed by 6 bases and V by 0 bases; bases with no gene match: 5. Germline V gene data show CDR1 as SGHRS and CDR2 as YFSETQ. The CDR3 runs to 14 residues. The CDR3, as DNA: TGCGCCAGCAGCTTGGAGAGACAGGGCCATGGCTACACCTTC. Amino acid sequence: CASSLERQGHGYTF.

The chain employs TRBV2 and TRBJ2-5; TRBD2 matches at 9 bases. Germline trimming cut 10 bases from V and 3 bases from J; bases unmatched to any gene: 9. The CDR3 sequence is 14 residues long. CDR1 and CDR2 from the germline V gene are SNHLY and FYNNEI. CDR3 nucleotide sequence: TGTGCCACCCGACTAGCGGAGTGGGAAGAGACCCAGTACTTC. Translation: CATRLAEWEETQYF.

The chain carries TRBV6-1 and TRBJ2-1, with TRBD1 identical over 7 bases. There are 14 residues in the CDR3. V gave up 5 bases and J gave up 0 bases; unmatched junction bases: 1. The germline V gene has CDR1 MNHNS and CDR2 SASEGT. CDR3 nucleotides: TGTGCCAGCAGTAGGGACAGCTCCTACAATGAGCAGTTCTTC. Its translation: CASSRDSSYNEQFF.

In nucleotides, the CDR3 is TGCGCCAGCAGTGACCAAACTGAAGCTTTCTTT. Protein product: CASSDQTEAFF. The genes are TRBV10-1 and TRBJ1-1, with D hard to call. V lost 3 bases, J lost 5 bases, and 4 bases lay in between. Per the germline V gene, CDR1 is WNHNN and CDR2 is SYGVQD (reference sequence). The CDR3 is 11 amino acids.

The chain has TRBV5-1 and TRBJ2-6; D is perhaps TRBD1 (5 bases). Trimming left V 0 bases short and J 2 bases short, with 9 bases between. Germline CDR1 and CDR2: SGHRS and YFSETQ. The CDR3 loop spans 16 amino acids. CDR3 sequence (DNA): TGCGCCAGCAGCTTGGGCAGGGTACCTGGGGCCAACGTCCTGACTTTC. This translates into CASSLGRVPGANVLTF.

The chain has TRBV28 and TRBJ2-3; weak D call: TRBD2 (6 bases). The CDR3 sequence is 14 residues long. Germline values: CDR1 MDHEN, CDR2 SYDVKM. V was trimmed by 6 bases and J by 3 bases, leaving 13 bases between them. Here the CDR3 reads CASRPGTSTDTQYF. Here the CDR3 DNA reads TGTGCCAGCAGACCCGGGACTTCGACAGATACGCAGTATTTT. Full variable domain (remainder filled in from reference TRBV28 and TRBJ2-3): DVKVTQSSRYLVKRTGEKVFLECVQDMDHENMFWYRQDPGLGLRLIYFSYDVKMKEKGDIPEGYSVSREKKERFSLILESASTNQTSMYLCASRPGTSTDTQYFGPGTRLTVL.

The chain combines TRBV7-2 with TRBJ1-2; TRBD1 is a possible D gene (5 bases). The germline V gene has CDR1 SGHTA and CDR2 FQGNSA. The germline V and J ends were trimmed by 7 bases and 7 bases, with 16 bases remaining between them. The CDR3 is 13 residues long. CDR3 bases: TGTGCCAGCAACCGACTAGGGGCGGGTGGCTACACCTTC. It translates to CASNRLGAGGYTF.